The entry that follows covers one T cell receptor (beta chain) sequence. The antigen is unknown. The data derive from a study of T cell responses to AZD1222 COVID-19 vaccine. Study at large: Samples with a second dose at about 4 or about 12 weeks were pooled together.

CDR3 length: 16 residues. CDR1 and CDR2 from the germline V gene are KGHSH and LQKENI. The junction had 1 base not matched to a gene; V was cut back by 0 bases and J by 5 bases. Points from the study as a whole: Spike-specific TCR depth and breadth grew after two AZD1222 doses. Sampling captured repertoires only after the peak T cell response.

Method: immunoSEQ multiplex PCR; TCRdb's copy keeps in-frame clones and lacks some. The sample yields 75,000 to 95,000 clones, approximately 85% seen once. The TCR sequence derives from an adult in good health. The chain employs TRBV18 and TRBJ1-6, with 10 bases aligning to TRBD1. The specimen comprised peripheral blood, sampled on day 0 of AZD1222 vaccination. The CDR3 sequence is CASSPPGQGNNSPLHF. In DNA, the CDR3 is TGTGCCAGCTCACCACCGGGACAGGGGAATAATTCACCCCTCCACTTT.